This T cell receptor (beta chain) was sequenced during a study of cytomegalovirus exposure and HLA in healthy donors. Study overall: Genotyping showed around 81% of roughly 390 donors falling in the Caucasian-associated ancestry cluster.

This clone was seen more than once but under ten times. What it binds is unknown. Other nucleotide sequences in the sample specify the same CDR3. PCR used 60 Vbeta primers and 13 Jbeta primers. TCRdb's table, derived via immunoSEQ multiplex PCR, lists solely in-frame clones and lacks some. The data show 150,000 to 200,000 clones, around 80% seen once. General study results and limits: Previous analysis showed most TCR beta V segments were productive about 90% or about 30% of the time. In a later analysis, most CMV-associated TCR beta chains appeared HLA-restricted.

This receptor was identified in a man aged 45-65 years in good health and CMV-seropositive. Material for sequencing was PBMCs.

CDR3 coding DNA: TGTGCCAGCAGCCAAGAAGGGGTGGAGACCCAGTACTTC. Residues: CASSQEGVETQYF. V is TRBV4-2 and J is TRBJ2-5; D is possibly TRBD1 (5 bases). Germline CDR1 LGHNA, CDR2 YNFKEQ. CDR3 size: 13 residues. V dropped 0 bases and J dropped 5 bases, with 7 bases sitting between them.